Below are 29 T cell receptor beta chains sequenced from a single sample in a study of blood T cell repertoires in COVID-19. TCRdb keeps only in-frame clones here, not all; method: immunoSEQ multiplex PCR. Of about 110,000 clones in the sample, over 80% are singletons; the top ten hold 1% to 1.5%. Material for sequencing was peripheral blood. Receptors originate from a woman in her 30s with acute or convalescent COVID-19.

This clone was recorded once. The chain uses TRBV6-5 and TRBJ2-7; the D is unclear. Trimming shortened V by 6 bases and J by 6 bases, and 15 bases separated the two germline ends. The CDR3 is made up of 13 amino acids. CDR1 and CDR2 (germline): MNHEY, SVGAGI. This chain's CDR3 is CASRGLGIFEQYF. CDR3 sequence (DNA): TGTGCCAGCAGAGGCCTGGGCATTTTCGAGCAGTACTTC.

The chain combines TRBV7-2 with TRBJ2-6, with 8 nucleotides matching TRBD1. CDR3 length: 18 amino acids. Germline values: CDR1 SGHTA, CDR2 FQGNSA. The V gene end was trimmed by 1 base and the J gene end by 0 bases; junction bases not matched to a gene: 5. The chain's CDR3 is CASSLEGDRYSGANVLTF. In DNA, the CDR3 is TGTGCCAGCAGCTTAGAGGGGGACAGGTACTCTGGGGCCAACGTCCTGACTTTC.

The rearrangement joins TRBV2 to TRBJ1-4; TRBD1 aligns across 8 bases. The length of the CDR3 is 16 residues. Per germline, CDR1 SNHLY and CDR2 FYNNEI. Unmatched junction bases numbered 11, after V lost 5 bases and J lost 6 bases. CDR3 nucleotide sequence: TGTGCCAGCAGTAGGACAGGGTCTGTGTCGGATGAAAAACTGTTTTTT. Translation gives CASSRTGSVSDEKLFF.

This chain uses TRBV19 with TRBJ1-2, with 8 nucleotides matching TRBD1. V lost 7 bases, J lost 4 bases, and 8 bases stayed unmatched. This CDR3 spans 14 amino acids. Germline V gene sequence: CDR1 LNHDA, CDR2 SQIVND (reference sequence). The CDR3 region has the DNA TGTGCCAGTAATCCGGGACAGGTGACCTATGGCTACACCTTC. Translated: CASNPGQVTYGYTF. Full variable domain (remainder filled in from reference TRBV19 and TRBJ1-2): DGGITQSPKYLFRKEGQNVTLSCEQNLNHDAMYWYRQDPGQGLRLIYYSQIVNDFQKGDIAEGYSVSREKKESFPLTVTSAQKNPTAFYLCASNPGQVTYGYTFGSGTRLTVV.

The chain employs TRBV28 and TRBJ1-2, with TRBD1 matching 8 bases. J was trimmed by 6 bases and V by 5 bases; bases with no gene match: 14. Per the germline V gene, CDR1 is MDHEN and CDR2 is SYDVKM. This CDR3 is built from 16 residues. CDR3 nucleotide sequence: TGTGCCAGCAGTCCCCCAGACGAGGACAGGGCTAATGGCTACACCTTC. This translates into CASSPPDEDRANGYTF.

The chain combines TRBV20-1 with TRBJ2-4, with D uncertain. V lost 6 bases and J lost 6, with 6 bases in between. This CDR3 comprises 10 residues. CDR1 DFQATT and CDR2 SNEGSKA come from the germline V gene (reference sequence). CDR3 nucleotides: TGCAGTGCCCAATTAAACATTCAGTACTTC. This sequence encodes CSAQLNIQYF.

This clone appeared a single time. The V gene is TRBV9, the J gene TRBJ2-1; 8 positions agree with TRBD2. Germline V gene lookup returns CDR1 SGDLS and CDR2 YYNGEE. After removal of 3 bases from V and 3 bases from J, the junction contained 8 bases not matched to a gene. CDR3 size: 16 residues. The CDR3 protein is CASSARSGENYNEQFF. CDR3 sequence (DNA): TGTGCCAGCAGCGCCCGTAGCGGGGAGAACTACAATGAGCAGTTCTTC.

This chain joins TRBV5-4 and TRBJ2-5; unclear D gene. Trimming stripped 1 base from V and 3 bases from J, with 19 bases between. In germline, CDR1 is SGHNT, CDR2 YYREEE (reference sequence). This CDR3 has 17 amino acids. The CDR3 sequence: CASSLNTLLASKETQYF. CDR3 DNA sequence: TGTGCCAGCAGCTTGAACACCTTGTTAGCATCAAAAGAGACCCAGTACTTC. The full variable domain, in which reference TRBV5-4 and TRBJ2-5 provide the parts outside the CDR3, is ETGVTQSPTHLIKTRGQQVTLRCSSQSGHNTVSWYQQALGQGPQFIFQYYREEENGRGNFPPRFSGLQFPNYSSELNVNALELDDSALYLCASSLNTLLASKETQYFGPGTRLLVL.

The V and J genes are TRBV12-3 or TRBV12-4 and TRBJ2-7, with TRBD1 matching 9 bases. V shed 6 bases and J 11 bases; nucleotides not matched to a gene: 8. This CDR3 comprises 12 residues. The CDR3 sequence is CASRPTGGEEYF. CDR3 bases: TGTGCCAGCAGACCGACAGGGGGTGAAGAGTACTTC.

The genes are TRBV11-2 and TRBJ2-3; D may be TRBD1 (5 bases). Deletions cut 5 bases from V and 1 base from J, with 13 bases between. In germline, CDR1 is SGHAT, CDR2 FQNNGV. This CDR3 has 15 residues. In DNA form, the CDR3 reads TGTGCCAGCAGCCGCGCCGACAGCCGCACAGATACGCAGTATTTT. This translates into CASSRADSRTDTQYF.

This chain links TRBV5-4 with TRBJ2-7; the D gene is possibly TRBD2 (7 bases). This CDR3 spans 15 amino acids. Germline V lookup: CDR1 SGHNT, CDR2 YYREEE (reference sequence). V gave up 3 bases and J gave up 2 bases, with 15 bases separating them. The CDR3 nucleotides read TGTGCCAGCAGCTGGGGAAAGGGGGGGGCCTACGAGCAGTACTTC. Translating it yields CASSWGKGGAYEQYF.

This clone was seen a few times. The J gene is TRBJ1-6, the V gene TRBV28, with D maybe TRBD1 (5 bases). The CDR3 loop spans 16 amino acids. The ends were cut back, 5 bases at V and 0 bases at J, with 11 bases in the middle. Germline V gene lookup returns CDR1 MDHEN and CDR2 SYDVKM. Here the CDR3 reads CASSRGDLSYNSPLHF. In nucleotides, the CDR3 is TGTGCCAGCAGTCGGGGGGACCTCTCCTATAATTCACCCCTCCACTTT.

This clone was observed a few times. This chain links TRBV11-2 with TRBJ2-2; D might be TRBD1 (5 bases). CDR3 length equals 15 residues. V lost 5 bases and J lost 2, with 12 bases in between. CDR1 is SGHAT and CDR2 is FQNNGV in the germline V gene. This CDR3 is CASSPDNLNTGELFF. CDR3 nucleotide sequence: TGTGCCAGCAGCCCGGACAACTTAAACACCGGGGAGCTGTTTTTT.

This chain connects TRBV3-1 (or the pseudogene TRBV3-2) to TRBJ2-5; the D gene is possibly TRBD1 (6 bases). V was pared by 3 bases and J by 2 bases, with 13 bases between. This CDR3 is built from 15 residues. The germline V gene has CDR1 LGHDT and CDR2 YNNKEL (reference sequence). As DNA, the CDR3 is TGTGCCAGCAGCCACCACTGGACAGAACAAGAGACCCAGTACTTC. It specifies CASSHHWTEQETQYF.

This chain links TRBV6-6 with TRBJ2-7; 14 positions match TRBD2. This CDR3 has 16 residues. The ends lost 2 bases at V and 4 bases at J; junction bases unmatched: 4. The germline V gene has CDR1 MNHNY and CDR2 SVGAGI (reference sequence). The CDR3 DNA follows: TGTGCCAGCAGTTACCCGGGGACTAGCGGGAGATACGAGCAGTACTTC. It is translated as CASSYPGTSGRYEQYF.

The chain couples TRBV6-5 to TRBJ1-1; D is undetermined. The V end was cut by 0 bases, the J end by 0 bases, with 2 bases between. Germline V gene data show CDR1 as MNHEY and CDR2 as SVGAGI. This CDR3 contains 13 residues. CDR3 nucleotides: TGTGCCAGCAGTTACTCCGTGAACACTGAAGCTTTCTTT. Translating gives CASSYSVNTEAFF.

This clone was counted a few times. The chain combines TRBV18 with TRBJ2-4, with 9 nucleotides matching TRBD1. The J segment lost 5 bases and the V segment lost 4 bases, leaving 3 bases of the junction unmatched. The CDR3 runs to 14 residues. Per the germline V gene, CDR1 is KGHSH and CDR2 is LQKENI. The CDR3 region is CASSQQGAENIQYF. Here the CDR3 DNA reads TGTGCCAGCTCACAACAGGGGGCAGAAAACATTCAGTACTTC.

This chain uses TRBV4-3 with TRBJ1-6, with D hard to call. The CDR3 consists of 16 residues. Germline V gene lookup returns CDR1 LGHNA and CDR2 YSLEER. V was cut by 4 bases and J by 7 bases, with 17 bases left in between. The CDR3 loop is CASSRSRGTANSPLHF. Written as DNA, the CDR3 is TGCGCCAGCAGCCGCAGTCGTGGAACAGCCAATTCACCCCTCCACTTT.

The chain couples TRBV28 to TRBJ1-4, with D perhaps TRBD1 (5 bases). The CDR3 consists of 15 residues. With 6 bases removed from V and 4 bases from J, the gap between germline ends came to 15 bases. From germline, CDR1 is MDHEN and CDR2 SYDVKM. The CDR3 nucleotides read TGTGCCAGCAGCCTCTTGGGGGGGGGTAATGAAAAACTGTTTTTT. Translating gives CASSLLGGGNEKLFF.

The chain uses TRBV5-6 and TRBJ2-2; D uncertain. Trimming took off 3 bases at V and 3 bases at J, with 6 bases between the two ends. Germline assignment: CDR1 SGHDT and CDR2 YYEEEE. This CDR3 is 13 amino acids long. This CDR3 reads CASSWSDTGELFF. The DNA of the CDR3 is TGTGCCAGCAGCTGGTCGGACACCGGGGAGCTGTTTTTT. Drawing the rest from reference TRBV5-6 and TRBJ2-2, the complete variable domain is DAGVTQSPTHLIKTRGQQVTLRCSPKSGHDTVSWYQQALGQGPQFIFQYYEEEERQRGNFPDRFSGHQFPNYSSELNVNALLLGDSALYLCASSWSDTGELFFGEGSRLTVL.

This clone appeared a few times. This chain links TRBV20-1 with TRBJ1-2, with no clear D. Germline V gives CDR1 DFQATT, CDR2 SNEGSKA (reference sequence). V was clipped by 0 bases and J by 4 bases, with 3 bases between them. The CDR3 contains 11 residues. The CDR3 protein is CSARDSYGYTF. CDR3 DNA: TGCAGTGCTAGAGACAGCTATGGCTACACCTTC.

This chain connects TRBV28 to TRBJ2-1, with TRBD2 matching over 9 bases. The CDR3 covers 15 residues. J was trimmed by 5 bases and V by 3 bases; bases with no gene match: 5. Germline CDR1 reads MDHEN; CDR2 reads SYDVKM. CDR3 protein: CASSFSSGINNEQFF. The CDR3 DNA reads TGTGCCAGCAGTTTCTCTAGCGGGATAAACAATGAGCAGTTCTTC.

The chain joins TRBV9 to TRBJ2-3, with a possible D match to TRBD2 (6 bases). The ends were cut back, 2 bases at V and 1 base at J, with 14 bases in the middle. Germline-derived CDR1 and CDR2 are SGDLS and YYNGEE. CDR3 length: 16 residues. CDR3 DNA sequence: TGTGCCAGCAGCGTGGGGACCACGGGAGGCACAGATACGCAGTATTTT. It yields the protein CASSVGTTGGTDTQYF.

The chain couples TRBV7-2 to TRBJ2-1, with TRBD2 identical over 13 bases. CDR3 length: 17 amino acids. Germline V gene lookup returns CDR1 SGHTA and CDR2 FQGNSA. V was pared by 1 base and J by 4 bases, with 4 bases of the junction left unmatched. In DNA, the CDR3 is TGTGCCAGCAGCTTAGTCGCGGGACTAGCGGGATACAATGAGCAGTTCTTC. Amino acid sequence: CASSLVAGLAGYNEQFF.

The chain recombines TRBV6-5 with TRBJ2-1, with D unresolved. This CDR3 is built from 14 residues. The germline V and J ends were trimmed by 5 bases and 5 bases, with 13 bases remaining between them. Germline lookup yields CDR1 MNHEY and CDR2 SVGAGI. The CDR3 nucleotides read TGTGCCAGCAGTACTCCCTCCATGCACAATGAGCAGTTCTTC. This translates into CASSTPSMHNEQFF.

The chain is built from TRBV6-2 or TRBV6-3 and TRBJ1-5; D is undetermined. This CDR3 has 14 amino acids. Germline lookup yields CDR1 MNHEY and CDR2 SVGEGT. The V gene lost 2 bases and the J gene lost 4 bases, with 9 bases spanning the gap. The CDR3 DNA reads TGTGCCAGCAGTTACCGACGAGCGAATCAGCCCCAGCATTTT. Its translation: CASSYRRANQPQHF.

This rearrangement joins TRBV18 to TRBJ2-7; perhaps TRBD2 as D (6 bases). The V end lost 0 bases, the J end lost 4 bases, and 10 bases lay between the germline ends. The CDR3 spans 14 residues. Germline V gene lookup returns CDR1 KGHSH and CDR2 LQKENI. CDR3 coding DNA: TGTGCCAGCTCACCACCGGAGGGTGGGTACGAGCAGTACTTC. This gives the protein CASSPPEGGYEQYF.

This clone appeared a single time. The rearrangement uses TRBV5-5 and TRBJ2-1, with D maybe TRBD2 (6 bases). CDR3 length: 14 residues. Trimming stripped 2 bases from V and 8 bases from J, with 14 bases between. In germline, CDR1 is SGHKS, CDR2 YYEKEE (reference sequence). This CDR3 is CASSFPREIDEQFF. DNA for the CDR3: TGTGCCAGCAGCTTTCCGCGGGAAATAGATGAGCAGTTCTTC.

This chain connects TRBV25-1 to TRBJ1-1, with 8 bases lining up with TRBD1. This CDR3 contains 14 residues. CDR1 is MGHDK, CDR2 SYGVNS, per germline. J gave up 4 bases and V 1 base, and 2 bases lay outside the gene matches. The CDR3 sequence: CASSESQGATEAFF. Here the CDR3 DNA reads TGTGCCAGCAGTGAATCCCAGGGGGCCACTGAAGCTTTCTTT.